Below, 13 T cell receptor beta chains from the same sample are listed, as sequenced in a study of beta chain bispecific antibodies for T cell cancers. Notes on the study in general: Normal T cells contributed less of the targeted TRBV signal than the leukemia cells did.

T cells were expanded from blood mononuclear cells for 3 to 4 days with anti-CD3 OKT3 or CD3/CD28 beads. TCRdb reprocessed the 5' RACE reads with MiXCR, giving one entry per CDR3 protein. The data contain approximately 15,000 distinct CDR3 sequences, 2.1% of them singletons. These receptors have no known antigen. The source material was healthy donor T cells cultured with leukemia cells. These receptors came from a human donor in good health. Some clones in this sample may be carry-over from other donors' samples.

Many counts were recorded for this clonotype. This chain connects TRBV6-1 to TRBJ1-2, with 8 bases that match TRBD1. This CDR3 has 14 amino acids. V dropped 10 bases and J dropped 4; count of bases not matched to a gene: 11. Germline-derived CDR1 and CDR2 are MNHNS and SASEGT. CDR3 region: CATKPQGAGYGYTF. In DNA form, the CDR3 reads TGTGCCACCAAACCCCAGGGGGCCGGCTATGGCTACACCTTC.

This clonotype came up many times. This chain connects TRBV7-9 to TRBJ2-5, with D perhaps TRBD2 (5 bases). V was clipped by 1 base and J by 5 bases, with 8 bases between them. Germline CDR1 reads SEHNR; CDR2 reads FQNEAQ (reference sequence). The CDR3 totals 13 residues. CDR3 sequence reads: CASSLVRDETQYF. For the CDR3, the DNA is TGTGCCAGCAGCTTAGTCCGGGATGAGACCCAGTACTTC.

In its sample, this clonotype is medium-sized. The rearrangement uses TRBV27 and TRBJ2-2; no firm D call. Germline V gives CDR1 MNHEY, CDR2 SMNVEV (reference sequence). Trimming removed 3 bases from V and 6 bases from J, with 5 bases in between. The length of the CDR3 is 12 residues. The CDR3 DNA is TGTGCCAGCAGTTTTTCTTCCGGGGAGCTGTTTTTT. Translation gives CASSFSSGELFF.

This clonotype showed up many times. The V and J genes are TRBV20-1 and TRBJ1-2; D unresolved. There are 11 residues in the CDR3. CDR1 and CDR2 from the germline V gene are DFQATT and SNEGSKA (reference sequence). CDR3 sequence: CRSGVSSGYTF. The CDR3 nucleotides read TGCAGGAGCGGGGTTTCCTCCGGCTACACCTTC.

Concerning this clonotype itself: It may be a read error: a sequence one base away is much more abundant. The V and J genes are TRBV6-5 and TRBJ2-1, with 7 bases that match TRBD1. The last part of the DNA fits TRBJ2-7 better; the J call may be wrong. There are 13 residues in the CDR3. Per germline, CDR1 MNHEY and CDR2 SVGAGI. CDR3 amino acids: CASSPIDRDEQYF. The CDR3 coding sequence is TGTGCCAGCAGTCCTATCGACAGGGATGAGCAGTACTTC.

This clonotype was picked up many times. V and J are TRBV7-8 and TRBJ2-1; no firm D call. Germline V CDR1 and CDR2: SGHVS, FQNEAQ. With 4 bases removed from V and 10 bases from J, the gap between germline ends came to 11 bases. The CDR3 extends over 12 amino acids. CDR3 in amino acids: CASSSLDREQFF. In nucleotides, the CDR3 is TGTGCCAGCAGCTCGCTCGACCGCGAGCAGTTCTTC.

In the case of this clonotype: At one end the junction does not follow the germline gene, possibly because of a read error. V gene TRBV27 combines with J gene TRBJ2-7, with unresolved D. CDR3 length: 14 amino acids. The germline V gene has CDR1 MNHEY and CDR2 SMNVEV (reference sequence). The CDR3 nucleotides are TGTGCCAGTAGTTTAAGCGACGGCGTCTCCGAGCAGTACTTC. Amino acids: CASSLSDGVSEQYF.

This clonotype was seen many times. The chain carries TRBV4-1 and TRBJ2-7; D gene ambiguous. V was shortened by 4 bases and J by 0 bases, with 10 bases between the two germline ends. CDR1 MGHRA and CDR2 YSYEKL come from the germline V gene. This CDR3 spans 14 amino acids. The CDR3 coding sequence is TGCGCCAGCAGCCGGCAGGAAAGCTCCTACGAGCAGTACTTC. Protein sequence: CASSRQESSYEQYF.

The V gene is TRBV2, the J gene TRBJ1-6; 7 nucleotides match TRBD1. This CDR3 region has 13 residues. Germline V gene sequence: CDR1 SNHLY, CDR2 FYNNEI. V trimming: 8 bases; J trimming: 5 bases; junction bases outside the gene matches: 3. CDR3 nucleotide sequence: TGTGCCAGCGGGACAGATAATAATTCACCCCTCCACTTT. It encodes CASGTDNNSPLHF.

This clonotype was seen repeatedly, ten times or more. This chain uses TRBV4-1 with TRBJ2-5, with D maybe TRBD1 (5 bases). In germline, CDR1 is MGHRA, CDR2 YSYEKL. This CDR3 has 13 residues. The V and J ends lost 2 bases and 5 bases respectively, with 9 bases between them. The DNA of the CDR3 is TGCGCCAGCAGCCAATTCTACAGGGAGACCCAGTACTTC. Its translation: CASSQFYRETQYF.

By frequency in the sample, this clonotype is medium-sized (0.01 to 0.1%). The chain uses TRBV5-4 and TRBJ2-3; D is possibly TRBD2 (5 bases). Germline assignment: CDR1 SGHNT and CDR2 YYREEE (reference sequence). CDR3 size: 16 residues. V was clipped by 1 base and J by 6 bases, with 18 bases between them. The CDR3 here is CASSLWPVLRGDTQYF. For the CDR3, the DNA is TGTGCCAGCAGCTTGTGGCCGGTTCTCAGAGGGGATACGCAGTATTTT.

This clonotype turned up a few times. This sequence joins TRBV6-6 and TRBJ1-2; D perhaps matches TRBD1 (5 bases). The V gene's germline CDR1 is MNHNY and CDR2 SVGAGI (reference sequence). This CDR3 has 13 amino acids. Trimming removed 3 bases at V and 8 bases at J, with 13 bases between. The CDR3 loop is CASSYGGGDGYTF. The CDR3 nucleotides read TGTGCCAGCAGTTATGGAGGCGGGGACGGCTACACCTTC.

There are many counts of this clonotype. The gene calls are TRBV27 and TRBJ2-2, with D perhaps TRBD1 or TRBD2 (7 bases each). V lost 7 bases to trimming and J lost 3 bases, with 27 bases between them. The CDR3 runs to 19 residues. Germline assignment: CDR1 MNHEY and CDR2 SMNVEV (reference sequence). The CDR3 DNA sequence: TGTGCCAGCACCCCCCGGGACAGTCCTGGGGGGGTTTACACCGGGGAGCTGTTTTTT. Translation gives CASTPRDSPGGVYTGELFF.